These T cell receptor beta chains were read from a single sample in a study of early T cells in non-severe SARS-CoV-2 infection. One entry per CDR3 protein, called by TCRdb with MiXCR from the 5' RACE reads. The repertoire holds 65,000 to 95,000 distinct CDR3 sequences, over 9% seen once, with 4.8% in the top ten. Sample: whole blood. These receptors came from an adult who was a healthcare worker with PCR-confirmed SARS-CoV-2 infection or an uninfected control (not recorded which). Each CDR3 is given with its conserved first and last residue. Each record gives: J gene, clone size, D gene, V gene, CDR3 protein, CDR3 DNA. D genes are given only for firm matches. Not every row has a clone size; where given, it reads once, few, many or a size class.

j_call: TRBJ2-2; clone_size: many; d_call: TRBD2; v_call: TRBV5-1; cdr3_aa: CASSFLGTSGISVTGELFF; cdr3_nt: TGCGCCAGCAGCTTCTTAGGGACTAGCGGGATTTCGGTCACCGGGGAGCTGTTTTTT
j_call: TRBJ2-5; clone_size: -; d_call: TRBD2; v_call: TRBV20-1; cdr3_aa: CSARQVAGYETQYF; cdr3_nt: TGCAGTGCGCGCCAGGTAGCGGGCTATGAGACCCAGTACTTC
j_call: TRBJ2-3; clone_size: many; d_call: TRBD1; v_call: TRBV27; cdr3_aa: CASSLLGQGVDTQYF; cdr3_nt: TGTGCCAGCAGTTTGTTGGGACAGGGCGTAGATACGCAGTATTTT
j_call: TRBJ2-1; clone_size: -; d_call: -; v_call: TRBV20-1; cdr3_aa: CSATTTYNEQFF; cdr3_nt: TGCAGTGCTACCACTACTTACAATGAGCAGTTCTTC
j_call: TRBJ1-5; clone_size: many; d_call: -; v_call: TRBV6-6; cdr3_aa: CASSSSWQGLSNQPQHF; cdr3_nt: TGTGCCAGCAGTTCCTCTTGGCAGGGGCTAAGCAATCAGCCCCAGCATTTT
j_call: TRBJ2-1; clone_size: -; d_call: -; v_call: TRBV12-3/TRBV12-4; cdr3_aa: CASKSSSSYNEQFF; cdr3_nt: TGTGCCAGCAAGTCCTCGAGCTCCTACAATGAGCAGTTCTTC
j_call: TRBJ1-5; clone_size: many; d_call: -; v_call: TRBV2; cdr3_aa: CASSEWHSSNQPQHF; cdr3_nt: TGTGCCAGCAGTGAATGGCATTCTAGCAATCAGCCCCAGCATTTT
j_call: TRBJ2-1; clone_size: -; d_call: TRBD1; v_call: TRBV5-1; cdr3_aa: CASSSKDRGEQFF; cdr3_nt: TGCGCCAGCAGCTCCAAAGACAGGGGTGAGCAGTTCTTC
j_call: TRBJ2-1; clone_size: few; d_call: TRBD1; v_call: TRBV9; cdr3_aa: CASSVAGGVYNEQFF; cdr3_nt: TGTGCCAGCAGCGTAGCAGGGGGCGTTTACAATGAGCAGTTCTTC
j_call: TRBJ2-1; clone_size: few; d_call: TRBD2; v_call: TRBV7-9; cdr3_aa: CASAGGSYNEQFF; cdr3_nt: TGTGCCAGCGCGGGCGGGAGCTACAATGAGCAGTTCTTC
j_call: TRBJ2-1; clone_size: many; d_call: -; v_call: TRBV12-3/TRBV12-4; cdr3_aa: CASSLRDQGHEQFF; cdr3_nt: TGTGCCAGCAGTTTAAGGGACCAAGGCCATGAGCAGTTCTTC
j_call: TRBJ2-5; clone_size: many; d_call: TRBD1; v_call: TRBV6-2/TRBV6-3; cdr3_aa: CASSKGQGHSGETQYF; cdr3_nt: TGTGCCAGCAGCAAGGGACAGGGCCATTCTGGCGAGACCCAGTACTTC
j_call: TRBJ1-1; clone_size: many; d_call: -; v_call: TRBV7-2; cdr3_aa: CASSLGRLAEAFF; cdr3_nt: TGTGCCAGCAGCTTAGGGAGATTGGCTGAAGCTTTCTTT
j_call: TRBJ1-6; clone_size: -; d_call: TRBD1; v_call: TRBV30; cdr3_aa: CAWGQGVYNSPLHF; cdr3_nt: TGTGCCTGGGGACAGGGAGTCTATAATTCACCCCTCCATTTT
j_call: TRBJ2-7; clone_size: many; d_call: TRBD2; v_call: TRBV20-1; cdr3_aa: CSARGTSGTYEQYF; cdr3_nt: TGCAGTGCTAGAGGGACTAGCGGGACCTACGAGCAGTACTTC
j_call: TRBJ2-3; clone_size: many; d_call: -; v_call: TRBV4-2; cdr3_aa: CASSPRTYTQYF; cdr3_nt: TGTGCCAGCAGCCCACGGACTTATACGCAGTATTTT
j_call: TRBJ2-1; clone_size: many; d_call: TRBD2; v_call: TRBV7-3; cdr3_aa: CASSFGAGETNEQFF; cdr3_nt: TGTGCCAGCAGCTTCGGAGCGGGAGAAACGAATGAGCAGTTCTTC
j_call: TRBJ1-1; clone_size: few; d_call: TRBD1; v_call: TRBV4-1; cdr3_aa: CASSQLTGANTEAFF; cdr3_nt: TGCGCCAGCAGCCAACTGACAGGGGCGAACACTGAAGCTTTCTTT
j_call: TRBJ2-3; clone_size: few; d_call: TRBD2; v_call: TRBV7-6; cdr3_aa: CASSPLPGSGGTDTQYF; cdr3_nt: TGTGCCAGCAGCCCCCTCCCCGGTAGCGGGGGCACAGATACGCAGTATTTT
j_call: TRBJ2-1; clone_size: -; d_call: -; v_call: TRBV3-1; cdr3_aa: CASSLLGTYHNEQFF; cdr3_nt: TGTGCCAGCAGCCTTTTGGGGACTTATCACAATGAGCAGTTCTTC
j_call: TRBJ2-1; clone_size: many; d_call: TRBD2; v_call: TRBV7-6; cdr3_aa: CASSLRENEQFF; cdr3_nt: TGTGCCAGCAGCTTGCGGGAGAATGAGCAGTTCTTC
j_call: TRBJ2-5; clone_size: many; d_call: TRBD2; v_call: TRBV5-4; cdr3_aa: CASSTGLAGGRTQYF; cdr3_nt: TGTGCCAGCAGCACAGGACTAGCGGGGGGAAGGACCCAGTACTTC
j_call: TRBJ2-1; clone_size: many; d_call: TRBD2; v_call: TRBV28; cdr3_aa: CASSQPSGIDYNEQFF; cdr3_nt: TGTGCCAGCAGCCAACCTAGCGGGATCGACTACAATGAGCAGTTCTTC
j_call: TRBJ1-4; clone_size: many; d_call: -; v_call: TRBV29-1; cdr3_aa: CSFTQNEKLFF; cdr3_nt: TGCAGCTTTACGCAGAATGAAAAACTGTTTTTT
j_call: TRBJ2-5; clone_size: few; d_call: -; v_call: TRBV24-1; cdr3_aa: CATSDPGGRTQYF; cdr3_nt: TGTGCCACCAGTGACCCCGGAGGCAGGACCCAGTACTTC
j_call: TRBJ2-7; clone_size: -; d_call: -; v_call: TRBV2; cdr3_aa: CASSEAAGRGDEQYF; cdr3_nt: TGTGCCAGCAGTGAAGCGGCAGGGAGAGGTGACGAGCAGTACTTC
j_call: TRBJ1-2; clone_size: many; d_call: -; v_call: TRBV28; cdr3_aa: CASTLVGAGNGYTF; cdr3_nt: TGTGCCAGCACTCTGGTAGGGGCAGGGAATGGCTACACCTTC
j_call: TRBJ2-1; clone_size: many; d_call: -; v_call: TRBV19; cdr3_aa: CASSLLAPYNEQFF; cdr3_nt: TGTGCCAGTAGTCTCCTAGCGCCCTACAATGAGCAGTTCTTC
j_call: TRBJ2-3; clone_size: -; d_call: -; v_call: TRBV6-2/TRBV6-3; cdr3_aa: CASRASTDTQYF; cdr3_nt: TGTGCCAGCAGAGCGTCCACAGATACGCAGTATTTT
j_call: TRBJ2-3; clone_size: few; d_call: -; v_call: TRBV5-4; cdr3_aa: CASSSRRADTQYF; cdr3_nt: TGTGCCAGCAGTTCCCGTCGGGCAGATACGCAGTATTTT
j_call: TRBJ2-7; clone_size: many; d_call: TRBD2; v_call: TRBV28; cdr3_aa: CATATSGSRYEQYF; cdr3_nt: TGTGCCACCGCTACTAGCGGGAGTCGCTACGAGCAGTACTTC